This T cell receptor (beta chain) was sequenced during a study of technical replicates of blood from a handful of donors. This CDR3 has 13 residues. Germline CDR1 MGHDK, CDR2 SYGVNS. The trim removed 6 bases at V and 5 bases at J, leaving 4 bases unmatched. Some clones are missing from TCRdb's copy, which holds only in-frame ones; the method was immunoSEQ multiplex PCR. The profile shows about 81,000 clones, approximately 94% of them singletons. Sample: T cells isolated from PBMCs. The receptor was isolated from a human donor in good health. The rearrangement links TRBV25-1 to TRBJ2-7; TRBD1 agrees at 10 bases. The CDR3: CASRGTGANEQYF. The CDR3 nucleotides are TGTGCCAGCAGGGGGACAGGGGCCAACGAGCAGTACTTC.